These 32 T cell receptor beta chains share one sample of origin, sequenced in a study of shared clonotypes between healthy human individuals (dated by TCRdb to about 2020). The library was generated by the immunoSEQ multiplex PCR assay. Entries here come from immuneACCESS through TCRdb and include only in-frame sequences with V and J called. Some clones fail to appear in such tables; in the studies checked, an unresolved V gene covers under half of the shortfall, and the cause of the remainder is unknown. This sample lists around 510,000 clones; about 96% were detected once. Under 0.065% of the sample belongs to the ten largest clones. Sequences were obtained from naive CD4+ T cells sorted from blood. The meaning of the sample's cell subset or site label: CD45RA+ positively selected. The receptors here all came from a woman aged 25 to 39 in good health.

The V and J genes are TRBV19 and TRBJ1-3; maybe TRBD1 (5 bases). V shed 3 bases and J shed 0 bases, with 12 bases lying between them. The CDR3 is 16 amino acids. Germline lookup yields CDR1 LNHDA and CDR2 SQIVND (reference sequence). Here the CDR3 reads CASSIWGSASGNTIYF. The CDR3 bases are TGTGCCAGTAGTATTTGGGGGAGCGCCTCTGGAAACACCATATATTTT.

The sample holds one count of this clone. The chain links TRBV11-2 to TRBJ2-7; 12 nucleotides match TRBD2. Trimming cost V 7 bases and J 5 bases; bases outside gene matches: 18. The V gene's germline CDR1 is SGHAT and CDR2 FQNNGV. CDR3 length: 18 amino acids. The CDR3 coding sequence is TGTGCCAGCACCATCGGACTAGCGGGAAAGGTATCGGGGGACGAGCAGTACTTC. It encodes CASTIGLAGKVSGDEQYF.

The V call is TRBV18, the J call TRBJ2-7, with 7 positions matching TRBD2. Germline V lookup: CDR1 KGHSH, CDR2 LQKENI. V lost 5 bases and J lost 4; bases outside the gene matches: 5. This CDR3 is 13 amino acids long. In nucleotides, the CDR3 is TGTGCCAGCTCAAGCGGGGCGGGGTACGAGCAGTACTTC. Its translation: CASSSGAGYEQYF.

J is TRBJ1-1 and V is TRBV5-1; D may be TRBD1 (6 bases). Per the germline V gene, CDR1 is SGHRS and CDR2 is YFSETQ. Trimming took off 6 bases at V and 6 bases at J, with 21 bases between the two ends. The CDR3 length is 15 residues. Here the CDR3 reads CASTYRASKRAEAFF. Here the CDR3 DNA reads TGCGCCAGCACCTACAGGGCATCCAAGCGGGCTGAAGCTTTCTTT. Using reference TRBV5-1 and TRBJ1-1 for the parts outside the CDR3, the full variable domain is KAGVTQTPRYLIKTRGQQVTLSCSPISGHRSVSWYQQTPGQGLQFLFEYFSETQRNKGNFPGRFSGRQFSNSRSEMNVSTLELGDSALYLCASTYRASKRAEAFFGQGTRLTVV.

The chain's CDR3 is CASISYGASGRTDTQYF. CDR3 coding DNA: TGTGCCAGCATCTCCTACGGGGCTAGCGGCCGCACAGATACGCAGTATTTT. The chain has TRBV28 and TRBJ2-3, with 7 bases aligning to TRBD2. The germline V gene has CDR1 MDHEN and CDR2 SYDVKM. The junction had 14 bases not matched to a gene; V was cut back by 7 bases and J by 1 base. The CDR3 sequence is 17 residues long.

The rearrangement links TRBV5-1 to TRBJ2-7; 7 nucleotides line up with TRBD1. This CDR3 contains 16 residues. Germline V lookup: CDR1 SGHRS, CDR2 YFSETQ. Trimming at V came to 1 base and at J to 3 bases, leaving 10 bases not matched to a gene. The CDR3 spells CASSLKSGQVFYEQYF. The CDR3 region has the DNA TGCGCCAGCAGCTTGAAGTCTGGACAGGTCTTCTACGAGCAGTACTTC.

The chain couples TRBV28 to TRBJ1-5; D unresolved. CDR3 size: 19 residues. V was cut by 2 bases and J by 4 bases, with 24 bases left in between. Germline CDR1 and CDR2: MDHEN and SYDVKM. The CDR3 spells CASSLRARLLTSRNQPQHF. CDR3 nucleotide sequence: TGTGCCAGCAGTTTAAGGGCTAGACTATTGACAAGCCGTAATCAGCCCCAGCATTTT.

The chain is built from TRBV11-3 and TRBJ1-1; TRBD1 matches at 8 bases. The CDR3 is made up of 13 amino acids. CDR1 is SGHNT and CDR2 is YENEEA in the germline V gene. V was clipped by 5 bases and J by 1 base; unmatched bases: 0. Here the CDR3 reads CASSDRGNTEAFF. CDR3 nucleotides: TGTGCCAGCAGCGACAGGGGGAACACTGAAGCTTTCTTT.

CDR3 DNA: TGCGCCAGCAGCCAAGATTCGGCGGGGAACACCGGGGAGCTGTTTTTT. Protein: CASSQDSAGNTGELFF. V gene TRBV4-1 combines with J gene TRBJ2-2, with a tentative D call TRBD2 (5 bases). Trimming took off 0 bases at V and 1 base at J, with 9 bases between the two ends. CDR3 length: 16 residues. The germline V gene encodes CDR1 MGHRA and CDR2 YSYEKL.

The chain uses TRBV19 and TRBJ1-4; D unclear. Looked up from germline, CDR1 is LNHDA and CDR2 is SQIVND (reference sequence). The V end lost 6 bases, the J end lost 7 bases, and 6 bases lay between the germline ends. CDR3 length equals 11 residues. CDR3 in DNA: TGTGCCAGTAGCGTCGGTGAAAAACTGTTTTTT. This sequence encodes CASSVGEKLFF.

This clone was seen just once. The rearrangement joins TRBV10-3 to TRBJ1-5; 10 bases are shared with TRBD1. This CDR3 has 17 amino acids. CDR1 ENHRY and CDR2 SYGVKD come from the germline V gene. V lost 6 bases, J lost 0 bases, and 8 bases stayed unmatched. This CDR3 is CAISAGTGVGSNQPQHF. The CDR3 DNA sequence: TGTGCCATCAGCGCCGGGACAGGGGTTGGTAGCAATCAGCCCCAGCATTTT.

The J gene is TRBJ1-4, the V gene TRBV7-6; tentatively, D is TRBD1 (5 bases). Looked up from germline, CDR1 is SGHVS and CDR2 is FNYEAQ. The V and J ends lost 0 bases and 4 bases respectively, with 12 bases between them. The CDR3 runs 16 residues. Here the CDR3 reads CASSLASAGRNEKLFF. The CDR3 coding sequence is TGTGCCAGCAGCTTAGCGAGTGCGGGGCGTAATGAAAAACTGTTTTTT.

The chain links TRBV10-2 to TRBJ2-7; no firm D call. The ends were cut back, 3 bases at V and 0 bases at J, with 12 bases in the middle. This CDR3 has 15 residues. The germline V gene encodes CDR1 WSHSY and CDR2 SAAADI. CDR3 residues: CASSESLDSSYEQYF. CDR3 DNA sequence: TGCGCCAGCAGTGAAAGTCTCGATAGCTCCTACGAGCAGTACTTC.

The chain joins TRBV5-6 to TRBJ2-5; D possibly corresponds to TRBD1 (6 bases). The J call may be faulty, since TRBJ2-7 better matches the DNA end. Germline assignment: CDR1 SGHDT and CDR2 YYEEEE. The CDR3 has 15 residues. CDR3 sequence (DNA): TGTGCCAGCAGCCAGGACTGGGACATAGTCTACGAGCAGTACTTC. This translates into CASSQDWDIVYEQYF.

V and J are TRBV27 and TRBJ2-2, with TRBD2 matching 8 bases. Germline lookup yields CDR1 MNHEY and CDR2 SMNVEV (reference sequence). The CDR3 extends over 14 amino acids. The V and J ends lost 9 bases and 5 bases, in that order; junction bases with no gene match: 8. DNA for the CDR3: TGTGCCAGTTGGACGAGACTAGCGACCGGGGAGCTGTTTTTT. Its protein is CASWTRLATGELFF.

V gene TRBV28 combines with J gene TRBJ2-7; 10 positions agree with TRBD2. The germline CDR1 and CDR2 sequences are MDHEN and SYDVKM. The CDR3 consists of 14 residues. J was trimmed by 4 bases and V by 6 bases; bases with no gene match: 6. Here the CDR3 reads CASRSGTSVYEQYF. The CDR3 region has the DNA TGTGCCAGCAGGTCCGGGACTAGCGTATACGAGCAGTACTTC.

V is TRBV19 and J is TRBJ1-2; tentative D call: TRBD1 (5 bases). Germline CDR1 LNHDA, CDR2 SQIVND (reference sequence). V was cut by 4 bases and J by 0 bases, with 18 bases left in between. The CDR3 is made up of 17 amino acids. CDR3 region: CASSTPSWGGANYGYTF. In DNA form, the CDR3 reads TGTGCCAGTAGTACCCCCTCGTGGGGGGGAGCTAACTATGGCTACACCTTC.

On this clone: In the same sample, other DNA sequences code for this CDR3. V usage is TRBV18 and J usage is TRBJ2-7; tentatively, D is TRBD1 or TRBD2 (5 bases each). This CDR3 has 11 residues. CDR1 is KGHSH and CDR2 is LQKENI in the germline V gene. Trimming stripped 3 bases from V and 5 bases from J, with 5 bases between. CDR3 bases: TGTGCCAGCTCACCGGGGGACGAGCAGTACTTC. Its protein product is CASSPGDEQYF.

This chain links TRBV18 with TRBJ1-1; D remains unclear. The ends were cut back, 5 bases at V and 0 bases at J, with 16 bases in the middle. Germline V CDR1 and CDR2: KGHSH, LQKENI. This CDR3 has 16 amino acids. CDR3 coding DNA: TGTGCCAGCTCAAAAGTACGGGGAAGGGTGAACACTGAAGCTTTCTTT. The encoded protein is CASSKVRGRVNTEAFF.

The rearrangement joins TRBV28 to TRBJ1-2, with D uncertain. The germline CDR1 and CDR2 sequences are MDHEN and SYDVKM. The V gene lost 2 bases and the J gene lost 8 bases, with 18 bases spanning the gap. The CDR3 consists of 15 residues. As DNA, the CDR3 is TGTGCCAGCAGTTTAAGTACCGCCTCCTATGCAGGCTACACCTTC. Translating gives CASSLSTASYAGYTF.

J is TRBJ2-1 and V is TRBV7-8, with D possibly matching TRBD1 (5 bases). Trimming stripped 0 bases from V and 7 bases from J, with 10 bases between. Germline loops: CDR1 SGHVS, CDR2 FQNEAQ. The CDR3 has 14 residues. The chain's CDR3 is CASSLARVDNEQFF. The DNA of the CDR3 is TGTGCCAGCAGCTTAGCCAGGGTAGATAATGAGCAGTTCTTC.

This chain links TRBV21-1 with TRBJ2-7; the D call of TRBD2 is as the table states it, not checked on the DNA. TRBV21-1 is termed a pseudogene. CDR3 size: 15 residues. CDR3 sequence: CASSKPSGPPSEQYF. CDR3 bases: TGTGCCAGCAGCAAACCCAGCGGGCCTCCATCGGAGCAGTACTTC.

This sequence joins TRBV7-2 and TRBJ2-1, with 16 bases matching TRBD2. Germline values: CDR1 SGHTA, CDR2 FQGNSA. CDR3 length equals 17 residues. J gave up 8 bases and V 5 bases, and 9 bases lay outside the gene matches. For the CDR3, the DNA is TGTGCCAGCAGCCCCCCGGGACTAGCGGGAGGGCCCTATGAGCAGTTCTTC. Translated: CASSPPGLAGGPYEQFF.

The chain employs TRBV5-4 and TRBJ2-1; TRBD2 aligns across 11 bases. There are 15 residues in the CDR3. The V gene's germline CDR1 is SGHNT and CDR2 YYREEE (reference sequence). J lost 9 bases, V lost 3 bases, and 8 bases had no gene match. CDR3 in DNA: TGTGCCAGCAGCTGGGGGACTAGCGGTATTCCTGAGCAGTTCTTC. It translates to CASSWGTSGIPEQFF.

V is TRBV28 and J is TRBJ1-1; no reliable D call. Trimming removed 5 bases at V and 3 bases at J, with 10 bases between. Germline assignment: CDR1 MDHEN and CDR2 SYDVKM. The CDR3 spans 13 residues. CDR3 DNA sequence: TGTGCCAGCAGTCCGACATCGTACACTGAAGCTTTCTTT. Protein product: CASSPTSYTEAFF.

The V gene is TRBV18, the J gene TRBJ1-5; TRBD1 is a possible D gene (5 bases). The V and J ends lost 2 bases and 8 bases respectively, with 13 bases between them. The germline V gene encodes CDR1 KGHSH and CDR2 LQKENI. The CDR3 is made up of 14 amino acids. The CDR3 sequence: CASSPRSGPEPQHF. CDR3 DNA sequence: TGTGCCAGCTCACCAAGATCGGGGCCGGAGCCCCAGCATTTT. The full variable domain, completed using reference TRBV18 and TRBJ1-5, is NAGVMQNPRHLVRRRGQEARLRCSPMKGHSHVYWYRQLPEEGLKFMVYLQKENIIDESGMPKERFSAEFPKEGPSILRIQQVVRGDSAAYFCASSPRSGPEPQHFGDGTRLSIL.

V usage is TRBV28 and J usage is TRBJ2-1, with 9 bases fitting TRBD1. The CDR3 sequence is 16 residues long. Germline V gene sequence: CDR1 MDHEN, CDR2 SYDVKM. V dropped 6 bases and J dropped 5; count of bases not matched to a gene: 11. The CDR3 region has the DNA TGTGCCAGCAGCCTCCCCGGACAGGGGCTACACAATGAGCAGTTCTTC. Translation gives CASSLPGQGLHNEQFF.

This clone occurred once. This chain joins TRBV2 and TRBJ2-1; the match to TRBD1 covers 8 bases. Germline V lookup: CDR1 SNHLY, CDR2 FYNNEI. With 5 bases clipped from V and 4 bases from J, the junction kept 7 bases outside the gene matches. The CDR3 length is 15 residues. CDR3 amino acids: CASSPRTGNYNEQFF. The CDR3 coding sequence is TGTGCCAGCAGTCCAAGGACAGGGAATTACAATGAGCAGTTCTTC.

This sequence joins TRBV10-1 and TRBJ1-1, with TRBD1 identical over 9 bases. The germline gives CDR1 WNHNN, CDR2 SYGVQD (reference sequence). This CDR3 has 15 amino acids. V gave up 6 bases and J gave up 4 bases; unmatched junction bases: 9. For the CDR3, the DNA is TGCGCCAGCAGGGCGGGACAGGGTAGCGGCACTGAAGCTTTCTTT. It codes for CASRAGQGSGTEAFF.

The V and J genes are TRBV27 and TRBJ2-3; no clear D gene. This CDR3 region has 12 residues. Trimming removed 4 bases from V and 4 bases from J, with 6 bases in between. The germline CDR1 and CDR2 sequences are MNHEY and SMNVEV (reference sequence). CDR3: CASSSPADTQYF. CDR3 sequence (DNA): TGTGCCAGCAGTTCACCCGCAGATACGCAGTATTTT.

The sample holds one count of this clone. The chain joins TRBV5-8 to TRBJ1-5; TRBD1 is a possible D gene (5 bases). V shed 2 bases and J shed 4 bases, with 10 bases lying between them. Germline V gene lookup returns CDR1 SGHTS and CDR2 YDEGEE. CDR3 length: 14 residues. The CDR3 sequence: CASSFIQGNQPQHF. In DNA form, the CDR3 reads TGTGCCAGCAGCTTTATCCAGGGAAATCAGCCCCAGCATTTT.

V and J are TRBV28 and TRBJ1-2; 7 bases fit TRBD1. Germline-derived CDR1 and CDR2 are MDHEN and SYDVKM. Trimming removed 8 bases from V and 4 bases from J; junction bases left unmatched: 7. The CDR3 is made up of 13 amino acids. For the CDR3, the DNA is TGTGCCAGCCGGGACAGCAGCCCCTATGGCTACACCTTC. Protein product: CASRDSSPYGYTF.